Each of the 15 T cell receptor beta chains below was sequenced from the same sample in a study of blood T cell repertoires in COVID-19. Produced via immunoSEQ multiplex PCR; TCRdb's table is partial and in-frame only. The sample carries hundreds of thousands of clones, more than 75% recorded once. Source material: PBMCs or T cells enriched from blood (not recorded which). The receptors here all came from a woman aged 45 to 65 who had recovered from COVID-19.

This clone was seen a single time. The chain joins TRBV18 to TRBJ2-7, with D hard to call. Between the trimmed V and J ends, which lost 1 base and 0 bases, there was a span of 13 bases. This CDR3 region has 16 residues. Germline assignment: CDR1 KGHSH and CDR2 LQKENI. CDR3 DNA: TGTGCCAGCTCACCACTCGAGGCTTCGAGCTCCTACGAGCAGTACTTC. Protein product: CASSPLEASSSYEQYF.

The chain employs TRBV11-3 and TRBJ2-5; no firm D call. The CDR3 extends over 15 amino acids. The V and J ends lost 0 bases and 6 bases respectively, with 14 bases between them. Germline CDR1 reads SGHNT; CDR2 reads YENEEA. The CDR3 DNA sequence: TGTGCCAGCAGCTTAGATGCGCTAGTTCAAAAGACCCAGTACTTC. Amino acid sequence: CASSLDALVQKTQYF. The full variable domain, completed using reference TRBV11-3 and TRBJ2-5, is EAGVVQSPRYKIIEKKQPVAFWCNPISGHNTLYWYLQNLGQGPELLIRYENEEAVDDSQLPKDRFSAERLKGVDSTLKIQPAELGDSAVYLCASSLDALVQKTQYFGPGTRLLVL.

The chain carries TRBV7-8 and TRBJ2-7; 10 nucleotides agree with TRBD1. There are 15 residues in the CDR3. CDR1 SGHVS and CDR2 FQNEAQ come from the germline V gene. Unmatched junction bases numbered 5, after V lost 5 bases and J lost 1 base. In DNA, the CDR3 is TGTGCCAGCAGCCGAGGACAGGGGGTTTCCTACGAGCAGTACTTC. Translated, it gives CASSRGQGVSYEQYF.

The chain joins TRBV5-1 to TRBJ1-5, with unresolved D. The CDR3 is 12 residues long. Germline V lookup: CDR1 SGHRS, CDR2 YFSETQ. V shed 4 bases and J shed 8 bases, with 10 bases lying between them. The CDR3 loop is CASSENGKPQHF. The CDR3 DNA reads TGCGCCAGCAGCGAAAACGGGAAGCCCCAGCATTTT. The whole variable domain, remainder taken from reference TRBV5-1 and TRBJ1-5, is KAGVTQTPRYLIKTRGQQVTLSCSPISGHRSVSWYQQTPGQGLQFLFEYFSETQRNKGNFPGRFSGRQFSNSRSEMNVSTLELGDSALYLCASSENGKPQHFGDGTRLSIL.

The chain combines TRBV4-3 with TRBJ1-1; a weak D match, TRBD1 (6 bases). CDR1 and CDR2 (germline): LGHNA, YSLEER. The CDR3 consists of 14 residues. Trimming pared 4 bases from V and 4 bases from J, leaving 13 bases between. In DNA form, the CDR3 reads TGCGCCAGCAGCCTTCGAGGGGGGGGCACTGAAGCTTTCTTT. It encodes CASSLRGGGTEAFF.

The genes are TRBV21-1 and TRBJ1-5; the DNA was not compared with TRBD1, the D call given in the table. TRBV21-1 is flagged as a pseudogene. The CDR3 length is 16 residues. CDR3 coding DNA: TGTGCCAGCAGCACTAGGACAGGGGGGGGCAATCAGCCCCAGCATTTT. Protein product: CASSTRTGGGNQPQHF.

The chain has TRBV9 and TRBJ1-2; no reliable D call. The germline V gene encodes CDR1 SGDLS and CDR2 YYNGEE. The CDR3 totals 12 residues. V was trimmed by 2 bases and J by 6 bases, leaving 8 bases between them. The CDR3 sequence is CASSVTLDGYTF. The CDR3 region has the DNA TGTGCCAGCAGCGTTACGTTAGATGGCTACACCTTC.

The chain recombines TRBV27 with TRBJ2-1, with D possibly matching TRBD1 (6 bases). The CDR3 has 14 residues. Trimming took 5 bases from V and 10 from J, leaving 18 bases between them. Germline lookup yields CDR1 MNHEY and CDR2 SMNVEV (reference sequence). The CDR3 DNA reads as TGTGCCAGCAGTGCGCTACAGGGTTGGGGCGAGCAGTTCTTC. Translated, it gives CASSALQGWGEQFF.

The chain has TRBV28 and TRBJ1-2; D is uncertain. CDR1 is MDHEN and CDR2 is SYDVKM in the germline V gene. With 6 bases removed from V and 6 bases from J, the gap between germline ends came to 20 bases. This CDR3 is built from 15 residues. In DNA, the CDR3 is TGTGCCAGCAGCCCACTATTTCTGGTCCCGCATGGCTACACCTTC. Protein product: CASSPLFLVPHGYTF.

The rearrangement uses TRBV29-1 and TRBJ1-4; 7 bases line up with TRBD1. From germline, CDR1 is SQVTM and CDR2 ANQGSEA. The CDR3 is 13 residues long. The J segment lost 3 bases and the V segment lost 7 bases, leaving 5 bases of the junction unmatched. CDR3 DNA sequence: TGCAGCGCCCAGGGACAGTCTAATGAAAAACTGTTTTTT. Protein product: CSAQGQSNEKLFF.

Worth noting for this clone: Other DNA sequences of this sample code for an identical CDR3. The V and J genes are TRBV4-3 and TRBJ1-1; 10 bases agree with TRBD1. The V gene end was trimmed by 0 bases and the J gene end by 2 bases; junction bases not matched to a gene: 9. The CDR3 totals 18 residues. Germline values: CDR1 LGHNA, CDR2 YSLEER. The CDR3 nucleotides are TGCGCCAGCAGCCAAGATCGTTTAGACAGGGGGCTTAACACTGAAGCTTTCTTT. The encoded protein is CASSQDRLDRGLNTEAFF.

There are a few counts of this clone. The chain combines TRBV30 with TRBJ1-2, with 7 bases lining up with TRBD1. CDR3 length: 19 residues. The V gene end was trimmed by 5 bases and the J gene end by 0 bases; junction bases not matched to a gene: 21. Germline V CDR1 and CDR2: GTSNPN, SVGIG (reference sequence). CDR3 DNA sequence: TGTGCCTGGGAACCTTGGACAGGTTTCCCTTTAGAGGCTAACTATGGCTACACCTTC. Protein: CAWEPWTGFPLEANYGYTF.

CDR3 nucleotides: TGTGCCATCAGTGAACCCGGGTCCGCAGATACGCAGTATTTT. Its protein is CAISEPGSADTQYF. This sequence joins TRBV10-3 and TRBJ2-3; D remains unclear. Trimming pared 3 bases from V and 4 bases from J, leaving 11 bases between. CDR3 length: 14 amino acids. The germline V gene has CDR1 ENHRY and CDR2 SYGVKD.

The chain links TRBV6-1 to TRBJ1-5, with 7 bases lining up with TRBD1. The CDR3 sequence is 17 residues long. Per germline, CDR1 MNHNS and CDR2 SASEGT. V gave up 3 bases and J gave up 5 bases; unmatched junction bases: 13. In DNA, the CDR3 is TGTGCCAGCAGTGATGGAGAGGGGGCTTATGGGGATCAGCCCCAGCATTTT. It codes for CASSDGEGAYGDQPQHF.

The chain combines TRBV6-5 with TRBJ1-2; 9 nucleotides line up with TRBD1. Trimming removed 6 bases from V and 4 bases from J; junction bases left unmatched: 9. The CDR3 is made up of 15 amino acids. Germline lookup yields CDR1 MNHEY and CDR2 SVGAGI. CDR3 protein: CASRRALTGGYGYTF. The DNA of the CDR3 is TGTGCCAGCAGGCGCGCCCTGACAGGGGGCTATGGCTACACCTTC.